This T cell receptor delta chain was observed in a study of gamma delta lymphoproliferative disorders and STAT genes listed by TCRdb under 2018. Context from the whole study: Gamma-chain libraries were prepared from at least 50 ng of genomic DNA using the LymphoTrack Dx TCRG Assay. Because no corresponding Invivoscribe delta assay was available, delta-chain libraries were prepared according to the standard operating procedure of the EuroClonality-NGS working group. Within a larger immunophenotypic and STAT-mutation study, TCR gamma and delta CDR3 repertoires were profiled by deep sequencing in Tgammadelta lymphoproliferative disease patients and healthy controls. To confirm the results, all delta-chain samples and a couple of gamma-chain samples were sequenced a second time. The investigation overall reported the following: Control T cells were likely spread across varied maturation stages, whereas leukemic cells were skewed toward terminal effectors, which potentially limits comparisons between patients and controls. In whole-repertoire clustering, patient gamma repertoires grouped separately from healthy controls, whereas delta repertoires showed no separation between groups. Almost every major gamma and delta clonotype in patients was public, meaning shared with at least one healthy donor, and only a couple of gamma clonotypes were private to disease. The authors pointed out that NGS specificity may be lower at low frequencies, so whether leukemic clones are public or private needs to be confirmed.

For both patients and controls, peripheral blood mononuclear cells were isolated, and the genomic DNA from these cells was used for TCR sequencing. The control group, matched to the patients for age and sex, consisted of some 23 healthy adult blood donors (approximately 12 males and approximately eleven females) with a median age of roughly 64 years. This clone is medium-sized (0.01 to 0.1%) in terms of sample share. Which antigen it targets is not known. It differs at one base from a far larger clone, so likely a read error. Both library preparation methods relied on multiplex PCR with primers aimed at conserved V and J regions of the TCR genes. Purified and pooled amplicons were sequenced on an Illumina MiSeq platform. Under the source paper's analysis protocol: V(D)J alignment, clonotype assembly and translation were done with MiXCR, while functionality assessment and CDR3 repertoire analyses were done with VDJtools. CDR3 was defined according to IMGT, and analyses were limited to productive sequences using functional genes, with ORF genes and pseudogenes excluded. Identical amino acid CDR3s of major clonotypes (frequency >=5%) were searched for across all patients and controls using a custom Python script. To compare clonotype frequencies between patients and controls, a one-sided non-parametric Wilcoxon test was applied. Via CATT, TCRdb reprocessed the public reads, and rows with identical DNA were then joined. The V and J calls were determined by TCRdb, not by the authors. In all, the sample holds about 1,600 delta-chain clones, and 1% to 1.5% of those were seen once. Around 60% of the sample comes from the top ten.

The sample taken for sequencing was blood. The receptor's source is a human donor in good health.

The nucleotide sequence is given as TGTGCCTGTGACGACCTGGGGTCTCACGCCGATAAACTCATCTTT. Its coded protein is CACDDLGSHADKLIF. The rearrangement joined TRDV2 to TRDJ1; perhaps TRDD3 is the D gene, with 6 bases matching. The CDR3 sequence holds 15 residues, the cysteine and phenylalanine included. Only the CDR3 DNA is retained, 45 bases long and in frame from the first base. Taken from the germline V gene, the CDR1 and CDR2 loops are GEAIGNYY and EKD. V lost 3 bases and J lost 3 bases; the stretch between them is 16 bases long.